The TCR beta chain described here comes from a study of early T cells in non-severe SARS-CoV-2 infection. This clonotype was observed a handful of times. From the 5' RACE reads, TCRdb called clonotypes with MiXCR, one entry per CDR3 protein. The top ten hold roughly 15% of the sample, which has some 71,000 distinct CDR3 sequences, 9% to 10% seen once. Trimming cost V 3 bases and J 4 bases, with 3 bases left between them. The CDR3 spans 12 residues. The germline V gene has CDR1 LNHNV and CDR2 YYDKDF (reference sequence). The specimen comprised whole blood, sampled at baseline. The V call is TRBV15, the J call TRBJ1-4; D remains unclear. The receptor comes from an adult who was a healthcare worker with PCR-confirmed SARS-CoV-2 infection or an uninfected control (not recorded which). CDR3 sequence (DNA): TGTGCCACCAGCAGGCTTAATGAAAAACTGTTTTTT. Its protein product is CATSRLNEKLFF.